The 9 T cell receptor beta chains below come from one sample, sequenced in a study of blood T cell repertoires in COVID-19. Only in-frame clones appear in the TCRdb table, and some are missing; sequencing was by immunoSEQ multiplex PCR. This sample has 85,000 to 95,000 clones, with 86% found just once. The sequenced sample consisted of peripheral blood. Receptors originate from a woman at least 80 years old with acute or convalescent COVID-19.

The chain combines TRBV5-6 with TRBJ1-4; the D is unclear. CDR3 length equals 13 residues. Germline CDR1 and CDR2: SGHDT and YYEEEE. Trimming stripped 0 bases from V and 12 bases from J, with 12 bases between. CDR3 bases: TGTGCCAGCAGCTTGGAAGCAACACGGGAACTGTTTTTT. Its translation is CASSLEATRELFF.

The chain is built from TRBV27 and TRBJ1-1, with a weak D call TRBD1 (5 bases). V dropped 3 bases and J dropped 1 base, with 12 bases sitting between them. This CDR3 is built from 15 residues. CDR1 is MNHEY, CDR2 SMNVEV, per germline (reference sequence). The CDR3 is CASSFTDSPNTEAFF. CDR3 DNA sequence: TGTGCCAGCAGTTTCACCGACAGCCCGAACACTGAAGCTTTCTTT.

In this sample, this clone turned up a few times. The chain carries TRBV6-5 and TRBJ1-4; 7 bases align to TRBD1. CDR1 and CDR2 (germline): MNHEY, SVGAGI. V dropped 6 bases and J dropped 7; count of bases not matched to a gene: 2. The length of the CDR3 is 12 residues. The CDR3 nucleotides read TGTGCCAGCAGAGACAGGGTTGAAAAACTGTTTTTT. This gives the protein CASRDRVEKLFF.

Written as DNA, the CDR3 is TGTGCCAGCAGCCAAGTAATGGGAGGCGAGCAGTACTTC. Translating it yields CASSQVMGGEQYF. The chain joins TRBV3-1 (or the pseudogene TRBV3-2) to TRBJ2-7; tentatively, D is TRBD2 (6 bases). This CDR3 is 13 amino acids long. The V and J ends lost 1 base and 6 bases respectively, with 10 bases between them. Per germline, CDR1 LGHDT and CDR2 YNNKEL (reference sequence).

V gene TRBV11-1 combines with J gene TRBJ1-1; weak D call: TRBD1 (6 bases). The length of the CDR3 is 14 residues. The V gene lost 5 bases and the J gene lost 4 bases, with 14 bases spanning the gap. Germline V CDR1 and CDR2: SGHAT, FQDESV (reference sequence). As DNA, the CDR3 is TGTGCCAGCAGCACGTCCCCAGGGGCCACTGAAGCTTTCTTT. As protein: CASSTSPGATEAFF.

The genes are TRBV19 and TRBJ2-7, with 7 positions matching TRBD1. The V gene end was trimmed by 5 bases and the J gene end by 0 bases; junction bases not matched to a gene: 10. The CDR3 runs to 16 residues. Germline V gene lookup returns CDR1 LNHDA and CDR2 SQIVND (reference sequence). The CDR3 bases are TGTGCCAGTAGTTCTTTCACCAGACAGGGCTCCTACGAGCAGTACTTC. This sequence encodes CASSSFTRQGSYEQYF.

The CDR3 reads CASSQDRVRGRELFF. The CDR3 nucleotides are TGTGCCAGCAGCCAAGATCGGGTCAGGGGCCGGGAGCTGTTTTTT. The chain uses TRBV3-1 (or the pseudogene TRBV3-2) and TRBJ2-2; TRBD1 might be the D (6 bases). From germline, CDR1 is LGHDT and CDR2 YNNKEL (reference sequence). With 0 bases removed from V and 9 bases from J, the gap between germline ends came to 14 bases. This CDR3 contains 15 residues.

This clone occurred a few times. This chain links TRBV9 with TRBJ1-2; D might be TRBD1 (6 bases). Germline V CDR1 and CDR2: SGDLS, YYNGEE. The ends were cut back, 0 bases at V and 4 bases at J, with 13 bases in the middle. This CDR3 contains 15 residues. CDR3 in DNA: TGTGCCAGCAGCGTAGCTACAGGGAGGGCCTATGGCTACACCTTC. As protein: CASSVATGRAYGYTF.

V and J are TRBV5-5 and TRBJ2-7; D is unresolved. CDR3 length: 15 amino acids. The germline gives CDR1 SGHKS, CDR2 YYEKEE (reference sequence). V was shortened by 6 bases and J by 2 bases, with 18 bases between the two germline ends. In nucleotides, the CDR3 is TGTGCCAGCAACCTTGATGGTACAGCAACCTACGAGCAGTACTTC. This encodes CASNLDGTATYEQYF. The variable domain in full, completed from reference TRBV5-5 and TRBJ2-7, reads DAGVTQSPTHLIKTRGQQVTLRCSPISGHKSVSWYQQVLGQGPQFIFQYYEKEERGRGNFPDRFSARQFPNYSSELNVNALLLGDSALYLCASNLDGTATYEQYFGPGTRLTVT.